This paragraph reports one T cell receptor beta chain. The antigen is undetermined. V lost 3 bases and J 5 bases, leaving 16 bases between the germline ends. This CDR3 is 15 amino acids long. Germline V CDR1 and CDR2: SGHTA, FQGNSA. Sequencing used immunoSEQ multiplex PCR; TCRdb keeps in-frame clones, though not all of them. The sample contains some 2,000,000 clones, 95% of which appear only once. The sample belongs to a study of shared clonotypes between healthy human individuals. Study as a whole: CD4 naive and CD4 memory each took three plates per donor, while CD8 naive took two and CD8 memory one. Study results and limitations: Naive CD4 clonotypes overlapped across a handful of donors at roughly 5.1%. Non-shared clonotypes showed lower generation probabilities than clonotypes common to all four donors.

The sequence was collected from a man younger than 30 in good health. What was sequenced was naive CD4+ T cells sorted from blood. The subset was: CD45RA+ positively selected. The chain carries TRBV7-2 and TRBJ1-2, with D possibly matching TRBD1 (6 bases). This CDR3 reads CASSFPAGAVYGYTF. The DNA of the CDR3 is TGTGCCAGCAGCTTCCCGGCGGGGGCCGTATATGGCTACACCTTC.